This T cell receptor (beta chain) was recorded in a study of early T cells in non-severe SARS-CoV-2 infection. Attachment of unique molecular identifiers to individual cDNA molecules was performed. TCRdb passed the 5' RACE reads through MiXCR, listing each CDR3 protein once. The sample holds tens of thousands of distinct CDR3 sequences; approximately 13% are singletons and the top ten take less than 4.5%. This clonotype has a count of ten or more. At one boundary the junction diverges from the germline segment, which might be a read error. Germline V gene lookup returns CDR1 SSHAT and CDR2 FNYEAQ (reference sequence). This CDR3 contains 15 residues.

Sequencing was carried out using whole blood. The V gene is TRBV7-7, the J gene TRBJ2-1; D is perhaps TRBD1 (6 bases). The TCR originated in an adult who was a healthcare worker with PCR-confirmed SARS-CoV-2 infection or an uninfected control (not recorded which). CDR3 nucleotide sequence: TGTGCTAGCAGCCGGACAGAGAGCTCCTACAATGAGCAGTTCTTC. Amino acids: CASSRTESSYNEQFF.